This is a list of T cell receptor beta chains from one sample in a study of vaccination effects on CD4 cells after COVID-19. These receptors' antigens are unknown. Some clones are missing from TCRdb's copy, which holds only in-frame ones; the method was immunoSEQ multiplex PCR. The data show tens of thousands of clones, approximately 62% seen once. The sample consisted of CD4+ T cells from PBMCs cultured with SARS-CoV-2 spike peptides, taken before COVID-19 vaccination. The receptor set was obtained from a human donor who had a prior SARS-CoV-2 infection. Each CDR3 is given with its conserved first and last residue. The D gene is left open where the match is weak. Size is stated for part of the rows, as once, few or many counts, or as a class when the clone is expanded.

v_call: TRBV27
d_call: TRBD2
clone_size: NA
j_call: TRBJ2-1
cdr3_nt: TGTGCCAGCAGTTTATGGGGGAGAGGGACTAGCGGGACCAATGAGCAGTTCTTC
cdr3_aa: CASSLWGRGTSGTNEQFF

v_call: TRBV15
d_call: TRBD2
clone_size: NA
j_call: TRBJ2-3
cdr3_nt: TGTGCCACCAGCAGAGTACTAGCGGAGCCCACAGATACGCAGTATTTT
cdr3_aa: CATSRVLAEPTDTQYF

v_call: TRBV9
d_call: NA
clone_size: NA
j_call: TRBJ2-1
cdr3_nt: TGTGCCAGCAGCGGTTGGGGGAACTCCTACAATGAGCAGTTCTTC
cdr3_aa: CASSGWGNSYNEQFF

v_call: TRBV16
d_call: NA
clone_size: NA
j_call: TRBJ1-2
cdr3_nt: TGTGCCAGCAGCCAATTCAGGGACGGTGCGCGCGGCTACACCTTC
cdr3_aa: CASSQFRDGARGYTF

v_call: TRBV6-5
d_call: TRBD2
clone_size: few
j_call: TRBJ2-7
cdr3_nt: TGTGCCAGCGGGGCGGGAGGCACTTCCTCCTACGAGCAGTACTTC
cdr3_aa: CASGAGGTSSYEQYF

v_call: TRBV5-5
d_call: NA
clone_size: NA
j_call: TRBJ2-7
cdr3_nt: TGTGCCAGCAGCTCCACCACAGGGTACGAGCAGTACTTC
cdr3_aa: CASSSTTGYEQYF

v_call: TRBV6-6
d_call: TRBD1
clone_size: NA
j_call: TRBJ1-2
cdr3_nt: TGTGCCAGCTCTAGCGTCCGGGCAGGGGGTAACTATGGCTACACCTTC
cdr3_aa: CASSSVRAGGNYGYTF

v_call: TRBV23-1
d_call: NA
clone_size: NA
j_call: TRBJ1-5
cdr3_nt: TGCGCCAGCAATATGGACGGGAATAGCAATCAGCCCCAGCATTTT
cdr3_aa: CASNMDGNSNQPQHF

v_call: TRBV5-6
d_call: NA
clone_size: NA
j_call: TRBJ1-4
cdr3_nt: TGTGCCAGCAGCTTGTGGGGCTCAACTAATGAAAAACTGTTTTTT
cdr3_aa: CASSLWGSTNEKLFF

v_call: TRBV7-2
d_call: NA
clone_size: NA
j_call: TRBJ2-7
cdr3_nt: TGTGCCAGCAGCTTAACCTTCGGGGATACCTACGAGCAGTACTTC
cdr3_aa: CASSLTFGDTYEQYF

v_call: TRBV10-3
d_call: TRBD1
clone_size: few
j_call: TRBJ1-6
cdr3_nt: TGTGCCATCACCTCCGGGACAGGGGGTTCACCCCTCCACTTT
cdr3_aa: CAITSGTGGSPLHF

v_call: TRBV5-1
d_call: TRBD1
clone_size: NA
j_call: TRBJ1-2
cdr3_nt: TGCGCCAGCAGCCCCGAGGCTGGGACAGGGGGTGACGGCTACACCTTC
cdr3_aa: CASSPEAGTGGDGYTF

v_call: TRBV2
d_call: NA
clone_size: few
j_call: TRBJ2-2
cdr3_nt: TGTGCCAGCACCGGCGGGCTCTTTCGAGGCGGGGAGCTGTTTTTT
cdr3_aa: CASTGGLFRGGELFF

v_call: TRBV11-2
d_call: TRBD1
clone_size: NA
j_call: TRBJ1-6
cdr3_nt: TGTGCCAGCAGCTTATTGGGACAGGGCGCTTCACCCCTCCACTTT
cdr3_aa: CASSLLGQGASPLHF

v_call: TRBV19
d_call: NA
clone_size: NA
j_call: TRBJ1-2
cdr3_nt: TGTGCCAGTAGTATACAAATTTCCGGGTACGGTAACTATGGCTACACCTTC
cdr3_aa: CASSIQISGYGNYGYTF

v_call: TRBV6-2/TRBV6-3
d_call: TRBD2
clone_size: NA
j_call: TRBJ2-6
cdr3_nt: TGTGCCAGCAGTTACTTCGGCGGGAGGGCCCGTGGGGCCAACGTCCTGACTTTC
cdr3_aa: CASSYFGGRARGANVLTF

v_call: TRBV2
d_call: NA
clone_size: NA
j_call: TRBJ1-2
cdr3_nt: TGTGCCAGCAGGGACGACAGCTATGGCTACACCTTC
cdr3_aa: CASRDDSYGYTF

v_call: TRBV9
d_call: NA
clone_size: NA
j_call: TRBJ1-6
cdr3_nt: TGTGCCAGCAGCGCCACGGGGTCTCAAAGCTCCTATAATTCACCCCTCCACTTT
cdr3_aa: CASSATGSQSSYNSPLHF

v_call: TRBV18
d_call: NA
clone_size: NA
j_call: TRBJ2-3
cdr3_nt: TGTGCCAGCTCACCCTCGTATCAGGGCACAGATACGCAGTATTTT
cdr3_aa: CASSPSYQGTDTQYF

v_call: TRBV3-1/TRBV3-2
d_call: TRBD1
clone_size: NA
j_call: TRBJ1-2
cdr3_nt: TGTGCCAGCAGCCAAGGACAGGGGGGGGTCTATGGCTACACCTTC
cdr3_aa: CASSQGQGGVYGYTF

v_call: TRBV6-5
d_call: TRBD2
clone_size: NA
j_call: TRBJ2-3
cdr3_nt: TGTGCCAGCAGTTGGGCGGGGGGTTTCACAGATACGCAGTATTTT
cdr3_aa: CASSWAGGFTDTQYF

v_call: TRBV30
d_call: NA
clone_size: few
j_call: TRBJ2-7
cdr3_nt: TGTGCCTGGGGAGGAGGGCAGGGCTACGAGCAGTACTTC
cdr3_aa: CAWGGGQGYEQYF

v_call: TRBV6-5
d_call: NA
clone_size: NA
j_call: TRBJ2-1
cdr3_nt: TGTGCCAGCAGGGGCCCGGCGGCCAATGAGCAGTTCTTC
cdr3_aa: CASRGPAANEQFF

v_call: TRBV7-2
d_call: TRBD1
clone_size: few
j_call: TRBJ2-7
cdr3_nt: TGTGCCAGCAGCCCGTCCCGGGACAGGGGCATCTACGAGCAGTACTTC
cdr3_aa: CASSPSRDRGIYEQYF

v_call: TRBV5-1
d_call: NA
clone_size: NA
j_call: TRBJ2-3
cdr3_nt: TGCGCCAGCAGCTTGGGGCTCGGGATAGATACGCAGTATTTT
cdr3_aa: CASSLGLGIDTQYF

v_call: TRBV19
d_call: TRBD1
clone_size: few
j_call: TRBJ1-6
cdr3_nt: TGTGCCAGTAGTACCGGGACAGGGTATTCCCTCCACTTT
cdr3_aa: CASSTGTGYSLHF

v_call: TRBV3-1/TRBV3-2
d_call: NA
clone_size: once
j_call: TRBJ1-1
cdr3_nt: TGTGCCAGCAGCCAAGGGGTCACGAACACTGAAGCTTTCTTT
cdr3_aa: CASSQGVTNTEAFF

v_call: TRBV11-1
d_call: TRBD2
clone_size: NA
j_call: TRBJ2-2
cdr3_nt: TGTGCCAGCAGACTGACTAGCGGGGGAATCGGGGAGCTGTTTTTT
cdr3_aa: CASRLTSGGIGELFF

v_call: TRBV6-1
d_call: TRBD2
clone_size: NA
j_call: TRBJ2-1
cdr3_nt: TGTGCCAGCAGTGAGCCTAGCGGGATCTCCTACAATGAGCAGTTCTTC
cdr3_aa: CASSEPSGISYNEQFF

v_call: TRBV28
d_call: NA
clone_size: NA
j_call: TRBJ1-2
cdr3_nt: TGTGCCAGCAGTTCCCCGTCGGGGCAGAGCTATGGCTACACCTTC
cdr3_aa: CASSSPSGQSYGYTF

v_call: TRBV6-4
d_call: NA
clone_size: few
j_call: TRBJ1-5
cdr3_nt: TGTGCCAGCAGTGACGGGTCTATACCCCATCAGCCCCAGCATTTT
cdr3_aa: CASSDGSIPHQPQHF

v_call: TRBV6-5
d_call: NA
clone_size: once
j_call: TRBJ2-5
cdr3_nt: TGTGCCAGCAGGTTGGCACGCGGCGCCCAGTACTTC
cdr3_aa: CASRLARGAQYF

v_call: TRBV2
d_call: TRBD1
clone_size: NA
j_call: TRBJ1-2
cdr3_nt: TGTGCCAGCACCAGGGGGCGCGGGGACTATGGCTACACCTTC
cdr3_aa: CASTRGRGDYGYTF

v_call: TRBV7-2
d_call: TRBD2
clone_size: NA
j_call: TRBJ2-1
cdr3_nt: TGTGCCAGCAGCTTACCGGGACTAGCGGTCTCCTACAATGAGCAGTTCTTC
cdr3_aa: CASSLPGLAVSYNEQFF

v_call: TRBV5-1
d_call: NA
clone_size: once
j_call: TRBJ1-6
cdr3_nt: TGCGCCAGCAGCTTGGATCCAGATTCACCCCTCCACTTT
cdr3_aa: CASSLDPDSPLHF

v_call: TRBV29-1
d_call: TRBD1
clone_size: NA
j_call: TRBJ1-2
cdr3_nt: TGCAGCGTTGGGGGACAGGGATATGGCTACACCTTC
cdr3_aa: CSVGGQGYGYTF

v_call: TRBV5-8
d_call: NA
clone_size: NA
j_call: TRBJ2-1
cdr3_nt: TGTGCCACCACCGGGAGTGTTTTTAATGAGCAGTTCTTC
cdr3_aa: CATTGSVFNEQFF

v_call: TRBV5-1
d_call: TRBD2
clone_size: NA
j_call: TRBJ2-2
cdr3_nt: TGCGCCAGCAGCCCGCAACCGGGACTAGCGGACACCGGGGAGCTGTTTTTT
cdr3_aa: CASSPQPGLADTGELFF

v_call: TRBV9
d_call: TRBD2
clone_size: NA
j_call: TRBJ2-1
cdr3_nt: TGTGCCAGCAGCCTATCCGGGACTAGCGAGTACAATGAGCAGTTCTTC
cdr3_aa: CASSLSGTSEYNEQFF

v_call: TRBV7-8
d_call: NA
clone_size: NA
j_call: TRBJ2-2
cdr3_nt: TGTGCCAGCAGCCTCTCTAGTTCTAGGTACACCGGGGAGCTGTTTTTT
cdr3_aa: CASSLSSSRYTGELFF

v_call: TRBV2
d_call: TRBD2
clone_size: NA
j_call: TRBJ2-7
cdr3_nt: TGTGCCAGCAGTGATGCGGGAGGAGGCTACGAGCAGTACTTC
cdr3_aa: CASSDAGGGYEQYF

v_call: TRBV5-4
d_call: NA
clone_size: NA
j_call: TRBJ1-1
cdr3_nt: TGTGCCAGCAGCAGTCCCCGGGGTACCGGCGAAGCTTTCTTT
cdr3_aa: CASSSPRGTGEAFF

v_call: TRBV30
d_call: NA
clone_size: NA
j_call: TRBJ2-1
cdr3_nt: TGTGCCTGGAGCGGGGGACCATACAATGAGCAGTTCTTC
cdr3_aa: CAWSGGPYNEQFF

v_call: TRBV5-8
d_call: TRBD2
clone_size: NA
j_call: TRBJ2-7
cdr3_nt: TGTGCCAGCAGCTTGGAAAGTGAACTAGCGGTGTCCTACGAGCAGTACTTC
cdr3_aa: CASSLESELAVSYEQYF

v_call: TRBV7-2
d_call: NA
clone_size: NA
j_call: TRBJ1-4
cdr3_nt: TGTGCCAGCAGCCCACGGATGGGGGAAAAACTGTTTTTT
cdr3_aa: CASSPRMGEKLFF

v_call: TRBV28
d_call: NA
clone_size: NA
j_call: TRBJ1-5
cdr3_nt: TGTGCCAGCGTCCTCGGACGGAATAGCAATCAGCCCCAGCATTTT
cdr3_aa: CASVLGRNSNQPQHF

v_call: TRBV14
d_call: NA
clone_size: NA
j_call: TRBJ2-3
cdr3_nt: TGTGCCAGCAGCCAAGATATATCTTTGGCGGATACGCAGTATTTT
cdr3_aa: CASSQDISLADTQYF

v_call: TRBV12-3/TRBV12-4
d_call: NA
clone_size: NA
j_call: TRBJ1-2
cdr3_nt: TGTGCCAGCAGTGGGTTTAACTATGGCTACACCTTC
cdr3_aa: CASSGFNYGYTF

v_call: TRBV9
d_call: NA
clone_size: NA
j_call: TRBJ1-1
cdr3_nt: TGTGCCAGCAGCCCCAGTGGGGGGGGGTATACTGAAGCTTTCTTT
cdr3_aa: CASSPSGGGYTEAFF

v_call: TRBV7-2
d_call: NA
clone_size: few
j_call: TRBJ1-1
cdr3_nt: TGTGCCAGCAGCTTGTACAGGGACACTGAAGCTTTCTTT
cdr3_aa: CASSLYRDTEAFF

v_call: TRBV14
d_call: NA
clone_size: NA
j_call: TRBJ1-3
cdr3_nt: TGTGCCAGCAGCGCCCGGGGAACTGGAAACACCATATATTTT
cdr3_aa: CASSARGTGNTIYF

v_call: TRBV10-3
d_call: NA
clone_size: once
j_call: TRBJ2-7
cdr3_nt: TGTGCCATCAGTGTCAACGAGGGCGGGCGGTCCTACGAGCAGTACTTC
cdr3_aa: CAISVNEGGRSYEQYF